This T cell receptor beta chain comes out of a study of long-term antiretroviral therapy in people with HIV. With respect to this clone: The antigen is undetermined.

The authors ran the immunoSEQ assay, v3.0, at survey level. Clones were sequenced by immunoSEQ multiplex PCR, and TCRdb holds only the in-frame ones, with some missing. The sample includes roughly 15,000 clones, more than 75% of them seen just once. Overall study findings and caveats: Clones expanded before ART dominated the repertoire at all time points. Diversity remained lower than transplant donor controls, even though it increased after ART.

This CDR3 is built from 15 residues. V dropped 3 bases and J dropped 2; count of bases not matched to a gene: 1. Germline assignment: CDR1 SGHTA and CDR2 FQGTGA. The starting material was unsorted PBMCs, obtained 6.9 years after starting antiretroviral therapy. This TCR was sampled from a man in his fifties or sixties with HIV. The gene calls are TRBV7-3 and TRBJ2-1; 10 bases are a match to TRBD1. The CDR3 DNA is TGTGCCAGCAGCTTTGGGACAGGGGCCTACAATGAGCAGTTCTTC. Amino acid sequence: CASSFGTGAYNEQFF.